These 2 T cell receptor beta chains were all obtained from the same sample, sequenced in a study of blood T cell repertoires in COVID-19. Produced via immunoSEQ multiplex PCR; TCRdb's table is partial and in-frame only. The repertoire holds around 230,000 clones, with roughly 90% as singletons. Sequencing was carried out using PBMCs or T cells enriched from blood (not recorded which). Receptor source: a woman aged 30 to 39 who had recovered from COVID-19.

The rearrangement joins TRBV4-1 to TRBJ2-3; TRBD2 might be the D (5 bases). Germline V gene lookup returns CDR1 MGHRA and CDR2 YSYEKL. The CDR3 contains 14 residues. V was pared by 1 base and J by 3 bases, with 8 bases between. The CDR3 coding sequence is TGCGCCAGCAGCCAAGTACGGACTACAGATACGCAGTATTTT. It translates to CASSQVRTTDTQYF.

The gene calls are TRBV27 and TRBJ1-2; 8 positions match TRBD1. The germline V gene encodes CDR1 MNHEY and CDR2 SMNVEV (reference sequence). This CDR3 comprises 14 residues. V lost 6 bases to trimming and J lost 8 bases; unmatched junction nucleotides: 11. This chain's CDR3 is CASSSTRQGRGYTF. The CDR3 DNA follows: TGTGCCAGCAGCTCCACCCGACAGGGGAGAGGCTACACCTTC.